The rows below give T cell receptor beta chains drawn from one sample of a study of blood T cells in healthy people across ages. One entry per CDR3 protein, called by TCRdb with MiXCR from the 5' RACE reads. The repertoire holds approximately 1,000,000 distinct CDR3 sequences, with under 45% as singletons. The sample was blood. Receptors originate from a woman aged 60-75 years in good health. The CDR3 runs from the conserved cysteine through the conserved F or W. A D gene is named only where the DNA matches it firmly. Clone size appears in some rows only: once, few, many, or a class for an expanded clone.

clone size,V gene,D gene,J gene,CDR3 DNA,CDR3 protein
.,TRBV20-1,TRBD1,TRBJ2-4,TGCAGTGCTCAACACAGGGGTGGAACGGCCAAAAACATTCAGTACTTC,CSAQHRGGTAKNIQYF
.,TRBV7-2,TRBD2,TRBJ2-5,TGTGCCAGCAGAAGCGGGAGTAAAGAGACCCAGTACTTC,CASRSGSKETQYF
few,TRBV27,TRBD2,TRBJ2-7,TGTGCCAGCAGTCAGGGACTAGCTCGGTACGAGCAGTACTTC,CASSQGLARYEQYF
.,TRBV27,.,TRBJ2-3,TGTGCCAGCAAAGGACTCAACACAGATACGCAGTATTTT,CASKGLNTDTQYF
few,TRBV29-1,.,TRBJ1-3,TGCAGCGTTGGACATATGGGAAACACCATATATTTT,CSVGHMGNTIYF
.,TRBV15,TRBD1,TRBJ2-3,TGTGCCACCAGCACCCAGGACAGGCTTATAGATACGCAGTATTTT,CATSTQDRLIDTQYF
.,TRBV27,.,TRBJ2-4,TGTGCCAGCAGTTTGGGCCCAGTCCGGGTCAATGAGCAGTACTTC,CASSLGPVRVNEQYF
.,TRBV9,.,TRBJ2-7,TGTGCCAGCAGCGTATCCCCGGGATCCCACTACGAGCAGTACTTC,CASSVSPGSHYEQYF
many,TRBV29-1,.,TRBJ2-4,TGCAGCGCCGGAGGAGGGGGCAAAAACATTCAGTACTTC,CSAGGGGKNIQYF
few,TRBV7-9,.,TRBJ2-7,TGTGCCAGCAGCAAGGTGGGTCGGTACGAGCAGTACTTC,CASSKVGRYEQYF
once,TRBV7-9,TRBD2,TRBJ2-2,TGTGCCAGCAGCTTTCGCCTAGCGGGACGGGACACCGGGGAGCTGTTTTTT,CASSFRLAGRDTGELFF
.,TRBV4-2,TRBD2,TRBJ2-5,TGTGCCAGCAGCCAAGATTCCGTAGCGGGAGACGAGACCCAGTACTTC,CASSQDSVAGDETQYF
once,TRBV12-3/TRBV12-4,.,TRBJ1-5,TGTGCCAGCAGCCTGGGCGAACGGCAGCCCCAGCATTTT,CASSLGERQPQHF
many,TRBV29-1,.,TRBJ1-4,TGCAGCGTAAGAGCCGGGGATGAAAAACTGTTTTTT,CSVRAGDEKLFF
few,TRBV2,.,TRBJ1-2,TGTGCCAGCATGGGACACTTGTCTCGCTACACCTTC,CASMGHLSRYTF
few,TRBV3-1,.,TRBJ2-2,TGTGCCAGCAGCCAAGAGGTGGTTCCCGGGGAGCTGTTTTTT,CASSQEVVPGELFF
.,TRBV7-3,.,TRBJ2-3,TGTGCCAGCAGCTTAGACACTACCACAGTTACGCAGTATTTT,CASSLDTTTVTQYF
.,TRBV6-6,.,TRBJ1-2,.,CATAGLDRKVNYGCTF
.,TRBV7-2,TRBD2,TRBJ2-5,TGTGTCAGCAGCTTTGGGACTAGTTCGGGGGAGCAGTACTTC,CVSSFGTSSGEQYF
few,TRBV7-3,TRBD2,TRBJ2-5,TGTGCCAGCAGCTTAAAAGCGGGAGATGGGACCCAGTACTTC,CASSLKAGDGTQYF
few,TRBV20-1,.,TRBJ2-1,TGCAGTGCCCCGCGGGACTACAATGAGCAGTTCTTC,CSAPRDYNEQFF
.,TRBV29-1,TRBD1,TRBJ1-4,TGCAGCGCCGAAGGACAGGGTAATGAAAAACTGTTTTTT,CSAEGQGNEKLFF
few,TRBV29-1,TRBD1,TRBJ2-5,TGCAGCGTTGATCGAACAGGGGGCCCTGAGACCCAGTACTTC,CSVDRTGGPETQYF
few,TRBV27,.,TRBJ2-1,TGTGCCAGCAGACCCGGACAGAGCTCCTACAATGAGCAGTTCTTC,CASRPGQSSYNEQFF
few,TRBV12-3/TRBV12-4,TRBD2,TRBJ2-3,TGTGCCAGCAGTTTTGTAGCGGGAAGCACAGATACGCAGTATTTT,CASSFVAGSTDTQYF
few,TRBV10-3,.,TRBJ2-1,TGTGCCATCAGGGACCAGGGGAGCGACTACAATGAGCAGTTCTTC,CAIRDQGSDYNEQFF
.,TRBV20-1,.,TRBJ1-4,TGCAGTGCTAGAGATCGGAGGACCTCTAATGAAAAACTGTTTTTT,CSARDRRTSNEKLFF
.,TRBV29-1,TRBD2,TRBJ2-3,TGCAGCGTTGGCGGGAGAACAGATACGCAGTATTTT,CSVGGRTDTQYF
few,TRBV7-9,.,TRBJ2-7,TGTGCCAGCAGACCCGGACATAACTACGAGCAGTACTTC,CASRPGHNYEQYF
.,TRBV7-8,TRBD2,TRBJ2-1,TGTGCCAGCAGCGGGCTTAGCGGGGTCAGGTACAATGAGCAGTTCTTC,CASSGLSGVRYNEQFF
.,TRBV20-1,TRBD1,TRBJ1-2,TGCAGTGTTTTCCGTGCCGGGACAGGGATACGCAGTGGCTACACCTTC,CSVFRAGTGIRSGYTF
.,TRBV28,TRBD1,TRBJ2-5,TGTGCCAGCAGTCCTGGACAGGGGAATTGGCAAGAGACCCAGTACTTC,CASSPGQGNWQETQYF
few,TRBV29-1,.,TRBJ2-6,TGCAGCGTGGCTGGGTTTTCCCCCTCTGGGGCCAACGTCCTGACTTTC,CSVAGFSPSGANVLTF
.,TRBV12-3/TRBV12-4,TRBD1,TRBJ1-6,TGTGCCAGCAGTGCCCAGACCGGGACAGGCTATATTTCACCCCTCCACTTT,CASSAQTGTGYISPLHF
few,TRBV5-5,TRBD2,TRBJ2-7,TGTGCCAGCAGCTTGGCCGGGACTAGCGGATACAATGAGCAGTACTTC,CASSLAGTSGYNEQYF
.,TRBV27,.,TRBJ1-2,TGTGCCAGCAAAACGGCGTATGGCTACACCTTC,CASKTAYGYTF
.,TRBV11-2,.,TRBJ2-7,TGTGCCAGCAGCTTAGAGATTGGCCCCTACAATGAGCAGTACTTC,CASSLEIGPYNEQYF
.,TRBV27,.,TRBJ2-2,TGTGCCAGCAGTTTTTCTAAGCCGGGCGCAGCGAACACCGGGGAGCTGTTTTTT,CASSFSKPGAANTGELFF
few,TRBV29-1,TRBD1,TRBJ2-1,TGCAGCTTACGACAGGGATTCAATGAGCAGTTCTTC,CSLRQGFNEQFF
.,TRBV10-3,TRBD2,TRBJ2-7,TGTGCCATCTCTTCTTGGACTAGCGGGAGCTACGAGCAGTACTTC,CAISSWTSGSYEQYF
once,TRBV27,.,TRBJ1-2,TGTGCCAGCAGCCCGAGACGGACCTCATATGGCTACACCTTC,CASSPRRTSYGYTF
.,TRBV6-5,TRBD2,TRBJ2-1,TGTGCCAGCATTAGCCAAATAGCGGGAGGGCCTGGGGAGCAGTTCTTC,CASISQIAGGPGEQFF
.,TRBV6-5,.,TRBJ2-1,TGTGCCAGCAGGGGACTCGGGACACCCTACAATGAGCAGTTCTTC,CASRGLGTPYNEQFF
.,TRBV10-3,TRBD1,TRBJ1-2,TGTGCCATCCGGGACAGGGAAGGGAGTGGCTACACCTTC,CAIRDREGSGYTF
.,TRBV20-1,.,TRBJ2-6,TGCAGTGCTTCACGGGGATCTGTGGCCAACGTCCTGACTTTC,CSASRGSVANVLTF
.,TRBV6-2/TRBV6-3,.,TRBJ2-3,TGTGCCAGCAGTTTGCCCAGTCTGGGGCCAGATACGCAGTATTTT,CASSLPSLGPDTQYF
few,TRBV7-2,TRBD1,TRBJ1-4,TGTGCCAGCAGCTCCAGGGGGCCTAATGAAAAACTGTTTTTT,CASSSRGPNEKLFF
few,TRBV9,TRBD2,TRBJ2-3,TGTGCCAGCAGCGACACTAGCGGCATCACAGATACGCAGTATTTT,CASSDTSGITDTQYF
.,TRBV27,TRBD1,TRBJ2-1,TGTGCCAGCAGTTCCGACAGGGCAAGCCAGTTCTTC,CASSSDRASQFF
.,TRBV20-1,TRBD2,TRBJ2-1,TGCAGTGCTGAAGCGGGGACTAATGAGCAGTTCTTC,CSAEAGTNEQFF
few,TRBV5-1,TRBD2,TRBJ2-5,TGCGCCAGCAGCCTGCTAGCGGGGAGGGCCGAGACCCAGTACTTC,CASSLLAGRAETQYF
.,TRBV3-1,.,TRBJ2-1,TGTGCCAGCAGCCCGGACCCGCGAGGTGAGCAGTTCTTC,CASSPDPRGEQFF
.,TRBV5-1,.,TRBJ2-3,TGCGCCAGCAGCTTGGAGCTAGTGAGCACAGATACGCAGTATTTT,CASSLELVSTDTQYF
.,TRBV10-2,.,TRBJ2-7,TGCGCCAGCAGTGAGTCCAACCGGTTCTACGAGCAGTACTTC,CASSESNRFYEQYF